The T cell receptor (beta chain) described here comes from a study of blood T cell repertoires in COVID-19. Study overall: Acute and convalescent COVID-19 specimens originated in the United States, Italy and Spain. The cDNA or gDNA used as material had been derived from T cells, B-cell-depleted T cells, or PBMCs.

Germline loops: CDR1 GTSNPN, CDR2 SVGIG (reference sequence). V was cut by 2 bases and J by 7 bases, with 12 bases left in between. The length of the CDR3 is 13 residues. The protocol was immunoSEQ multiplex PCR, while the TCRdb copy is restricted to in-frame clones and leaves out a portion. The top ten clones hold 15% to 20% of a sample with fewer than 150,000 clones, less than 90% of them seen once. This receptor was taken from a man under 40 who had recovered from COVID-19. The specimen sequenced was PBMCs or T cells enriched from blood (not recorded which). The V and J genes are TRBV30 and TRBJ1-5; no firm D call. The CDR3, as DNA: TGTGCCTGGAGTAGCAAGGGAGGACAGCCCCAGCATTTT. Its protein product is CAWSSKGGQPQHF.